The clone carrying this TCR beta chain is deemed medium-sized (0.01 to 0.1%) by its frequency. Its antigen is unidentified. The TRB cDNA libraries were prepared by 5' RACE with UMI labels. Following a re-call of the 5' RACE reads, TCRdb has one entry per CDR3 protein and lacks DNA. The listing contains thousands of distinct CDR3 sequences. The source of the sample is a study of CXCR3-negative and CXCR3-positive naive CD8 T cells. Study results and caveats: Relative to memory CD8+ cells, whose diversity was much lower, both naive subsets had comparably high diversity. CXCR3-positive naive cells had more hydrophobic TRB CDR3s than CXCR3-negative naive cells.

The CDR3 length is 17 residues. The clonotype was recovered from a human donor in good health. Some clones in this sample may be carry-over from other donors' samples. Sequenced sample: naive CXCR3+ CD8+ T cells from blood. Subset here: CD45RO-CCR7+CD27+CD95- naive CD8+ T cells expressing CXCR3 (TNR3+). The genes are TRBV12-3 or TRBV12-4 and TRBJ2-2; checking the TCRdb D call of TRBD1 is not possible without DNA. The CDR3 loop reads CASSFGGAPANTGELFF.